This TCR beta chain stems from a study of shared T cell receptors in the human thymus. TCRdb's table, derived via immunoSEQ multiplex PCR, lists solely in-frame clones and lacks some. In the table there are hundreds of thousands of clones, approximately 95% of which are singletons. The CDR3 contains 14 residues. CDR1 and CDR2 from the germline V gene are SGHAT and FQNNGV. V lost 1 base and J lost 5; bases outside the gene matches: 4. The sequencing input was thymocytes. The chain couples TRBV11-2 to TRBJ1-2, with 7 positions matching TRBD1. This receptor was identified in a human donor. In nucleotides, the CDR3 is TGTGCCAGCAGCTTAGGGGGACAGCTTTATGGCTACACCTTC. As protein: CASSLGGQLYGYTF.